This entry concerns a single T cell receptor beta chain. The sample carries other DNA sequences with the same CDR3. These data are taken from a study of cytomegalovirus exposure and HLA in healthy donors. The study ran its PCR with 60 Vbeta and 13 Jbeta primers. Measured with immunoSEQ multiplex PCR; TCRdb has only the in-frame clones, and not every one. Of about 140,000 clones listed, 70% to 75% are singletons. V trimming: 2 bases; J trimming: 2 bases; junction bases outside the gene matches: 1. Germline V gives CDR1 MNHNY, CDR2 SVGAGI (reference sequence). The CDR3 runs 14 residues. The sequencing sample was made of PBMCs. The sequence derives from a woman in her 30s in good health and CMV-seronegative. This chain joins TRBV6-6 and TRBJ1-2, with 8 bases aligning to TRBD1. The CDR3 sequence is CASSYTGGNYGYTF. The CDR3, as DNA: TGTGCCAGCAGTTACACAGGGGGGAACTATGGCTACACCTTC.